The text below deals with one T cell receptor (beta chain). The entry originates in a study of T cell changes during pregnancy in multiple sclerosis. This CDR3 has 14 amino acids. Deletions cut 6 bases from V and 1 base from J, with 12 bases between. Germline loops: CDR1 LGHNT, CDR2 FRNRAP. Libraries were prepared by immunoSEQ multiplex PCR; TCRdb keeps only in-frame clonotypes and omits some of them. The table has tens of thousands of clones, roughly 92% seen once; the top ten hold 2.5% to 3.5%. Sequencing was performed on CD8+ T cells from peripheral blood mononuclear cells, taken in the third trimester of pregnancy. The TCR was taken from a female donor in good health, enrolled as a control in a pregnancy study. The chain recombines TRBV12-5 with TRBJ2-5; D perhaps matches TRBD1 (6 bases). CDR3 region: CASGSDRTQETQYF. CDR3 nucleotide sequence: TGTGCTAGTGGCTCAGACAGGACCCAAGAGACCCAGTACTTC.